The 4 T cell receptor beta chains presented below share a single source sample, sequenced in a study of beta chain features in type 1 diabetes. Expressed TCRB transcripts were sequenced because the isolated RNA had all been reverse transcribed beforehand. Repertoires were generated with immunoSEQ multiplex PCR, while TCRdb's copy carries only in-frame clones and drops some. Of roughly 140,000 clones in the sample, 8.5% to 14% were seen once. The sequenced sample consisted of central memory CD4+ T cells from blood. These receptor sequences come from a man younger than 35 in good health.

This clone is categorized as medium-sized. The same CDR3 also results from other DNA sequences found in this sample. The chain employs TRBV29-1 and TRBJ2-5; a weak D match, TRBD1 (6 bases). The CDR3 runs to 13 residues. The V gene's germline CDR1 is SQVTM and CDR2 ANQGSEA. The ends were cut back, 3 bases at V and 4 bases at J, with 12 bases in the middle. DNA for the CDR3: TGCAGCGTTGAGAGGGGGACGGGAGAGACCCAGTACTTC. Its translation is CSVERGTGETQYF.

The chain couples TRBV7-3 to TRBJ2-3; 7 bases are shared with TRBD2. CDR1 is SGHTA, CDR2 FQGTGA, per germline. CDR3 length: 14 amino acids. Trimming cost V 5 bases and J 2 bases; bases outside gene matches: 4. This CDR3 is CASSLGGNTDTQYF. The CDR3 DNA follows: TGTGCCAGCAGCCTCGGGGGGAACACAGATACGCAGTATTTT.

This chain connects TRBV13 to TRBJ2-1; possibly TRBD2 for D (5 bases). CDR1 and CDR2 (germline): PRHDT, FYEKMQ (reference sequence). The CDR3 totals 12 residues. V lost 6 bases and J lost 15, with 18 bases in between. CDR3 DNA sequence: TGTGCCAGCAGTGAAAAGAGGGCTAGTAGGTTCTTC. Translating it yields CASSEKRASRFF. The full variable domain, completed using reference TRBV13 and TRBJ2-1, is AAGVIQSPRHLIKEKRETATLKCYPIPRHDTVYWYQQGPGQDPQFLISFYEKMQSDKGSIPDRFSAQQFSDYHSELNMSSLELGDSALYFCASSEKRASRFFGPGTRLTVL.

This clone was counted between two and nine times. This chain links TRBV30 with TRBJ1-4, with D perhaps matching TRBD1 (6 bases). This CDR3 spans 14 amino acids. The V end was cut by 2 bases, the J end by 7 bases, with 14 bases between. Germline CDR1 is GTSNPN and CDR2 is SVGIG (reference sequence). The CDR3 here is CAWSWTVPTEKLFF. CDR3 nucleotides: TGTGCCTGGAGTTGGACAGTTCCGACTGAAAAACTGTTTTTT.